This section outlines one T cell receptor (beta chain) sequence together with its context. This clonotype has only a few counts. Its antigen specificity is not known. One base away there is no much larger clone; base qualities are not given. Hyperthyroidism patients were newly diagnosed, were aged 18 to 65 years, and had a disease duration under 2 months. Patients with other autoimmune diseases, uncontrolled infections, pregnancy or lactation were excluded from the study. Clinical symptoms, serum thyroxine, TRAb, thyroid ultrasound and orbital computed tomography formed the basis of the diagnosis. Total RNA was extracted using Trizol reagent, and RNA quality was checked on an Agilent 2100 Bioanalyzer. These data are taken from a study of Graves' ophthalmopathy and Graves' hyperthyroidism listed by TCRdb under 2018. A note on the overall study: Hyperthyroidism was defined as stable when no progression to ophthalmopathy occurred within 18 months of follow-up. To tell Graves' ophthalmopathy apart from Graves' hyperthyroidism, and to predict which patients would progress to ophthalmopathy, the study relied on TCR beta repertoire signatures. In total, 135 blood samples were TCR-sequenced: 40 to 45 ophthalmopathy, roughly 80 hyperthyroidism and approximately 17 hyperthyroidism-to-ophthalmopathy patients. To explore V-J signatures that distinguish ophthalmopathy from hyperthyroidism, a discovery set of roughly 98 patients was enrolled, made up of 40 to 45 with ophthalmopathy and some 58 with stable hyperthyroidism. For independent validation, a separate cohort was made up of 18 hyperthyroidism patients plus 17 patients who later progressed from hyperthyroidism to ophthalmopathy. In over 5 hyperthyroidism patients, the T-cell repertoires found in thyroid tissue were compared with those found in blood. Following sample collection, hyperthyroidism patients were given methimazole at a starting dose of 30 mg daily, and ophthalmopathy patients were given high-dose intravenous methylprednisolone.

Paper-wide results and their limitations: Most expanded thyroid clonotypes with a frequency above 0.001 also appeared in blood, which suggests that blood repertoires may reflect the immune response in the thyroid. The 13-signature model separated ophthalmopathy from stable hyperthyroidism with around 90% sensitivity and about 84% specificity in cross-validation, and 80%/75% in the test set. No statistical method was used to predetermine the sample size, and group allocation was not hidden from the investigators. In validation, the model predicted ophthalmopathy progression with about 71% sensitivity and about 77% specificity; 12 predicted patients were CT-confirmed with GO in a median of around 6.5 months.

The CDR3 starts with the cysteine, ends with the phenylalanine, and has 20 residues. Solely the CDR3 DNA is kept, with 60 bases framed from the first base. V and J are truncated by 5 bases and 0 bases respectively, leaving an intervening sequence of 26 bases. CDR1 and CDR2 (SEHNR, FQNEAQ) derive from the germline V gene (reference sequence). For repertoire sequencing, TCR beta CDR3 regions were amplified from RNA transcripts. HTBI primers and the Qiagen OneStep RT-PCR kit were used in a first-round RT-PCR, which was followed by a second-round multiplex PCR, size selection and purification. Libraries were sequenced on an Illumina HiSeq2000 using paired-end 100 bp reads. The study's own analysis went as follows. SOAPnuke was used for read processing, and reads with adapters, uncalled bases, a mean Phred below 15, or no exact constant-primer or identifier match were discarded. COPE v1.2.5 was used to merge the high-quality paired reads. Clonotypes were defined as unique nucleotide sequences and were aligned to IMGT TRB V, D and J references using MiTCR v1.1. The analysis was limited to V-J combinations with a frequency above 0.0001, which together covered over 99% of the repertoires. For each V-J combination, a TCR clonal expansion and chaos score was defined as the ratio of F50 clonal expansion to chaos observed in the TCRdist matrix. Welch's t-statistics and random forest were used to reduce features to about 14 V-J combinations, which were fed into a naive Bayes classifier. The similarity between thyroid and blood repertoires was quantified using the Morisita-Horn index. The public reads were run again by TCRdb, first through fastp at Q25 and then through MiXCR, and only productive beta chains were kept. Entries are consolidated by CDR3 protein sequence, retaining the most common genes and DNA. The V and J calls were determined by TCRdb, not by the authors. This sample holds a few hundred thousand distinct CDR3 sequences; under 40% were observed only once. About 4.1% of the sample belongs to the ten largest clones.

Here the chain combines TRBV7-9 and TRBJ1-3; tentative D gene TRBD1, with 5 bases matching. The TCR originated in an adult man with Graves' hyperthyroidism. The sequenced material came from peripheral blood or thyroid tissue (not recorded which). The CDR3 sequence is CASSQEGPGSGRISGNTIYF. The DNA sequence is TGTGCCAGCAGCCAAGAAGGCCCCGGTTCAGGGCGTATCTCTGGAAACACCATATATTTT.